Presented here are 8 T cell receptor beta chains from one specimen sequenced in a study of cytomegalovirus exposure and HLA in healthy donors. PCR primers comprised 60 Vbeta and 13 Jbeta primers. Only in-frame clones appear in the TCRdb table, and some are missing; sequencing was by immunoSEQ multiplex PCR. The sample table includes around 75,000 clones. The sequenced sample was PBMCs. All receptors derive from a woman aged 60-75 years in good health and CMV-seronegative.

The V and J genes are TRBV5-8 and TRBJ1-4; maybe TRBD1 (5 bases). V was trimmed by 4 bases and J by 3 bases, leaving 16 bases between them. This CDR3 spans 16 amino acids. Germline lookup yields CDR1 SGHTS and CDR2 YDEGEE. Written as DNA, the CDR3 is TGTGCCAGCAGCCCCCTTTGGGGGGAAGCTAATGAAAAACTGTTTTTT. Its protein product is CASSPLWGEANEKLFF.

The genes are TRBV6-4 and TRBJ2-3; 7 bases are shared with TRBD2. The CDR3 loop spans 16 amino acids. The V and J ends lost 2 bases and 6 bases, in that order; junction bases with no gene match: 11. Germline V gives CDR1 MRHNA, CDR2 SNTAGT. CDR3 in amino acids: CASSDGSGGVGDTQYF. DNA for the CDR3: TGTGCCAGCAGTGACGGGTCGGGAGGAGTGGGGGATACGCAGTATTTT.

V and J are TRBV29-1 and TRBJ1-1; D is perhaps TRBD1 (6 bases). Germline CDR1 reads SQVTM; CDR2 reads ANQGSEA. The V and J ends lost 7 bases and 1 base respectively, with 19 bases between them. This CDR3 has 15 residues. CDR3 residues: CSGENGGRGNTEAFF. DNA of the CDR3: TGCAGCGGGGAAAATGGGGGCAGGGGGAACACTGAAGCTTTCTTT.

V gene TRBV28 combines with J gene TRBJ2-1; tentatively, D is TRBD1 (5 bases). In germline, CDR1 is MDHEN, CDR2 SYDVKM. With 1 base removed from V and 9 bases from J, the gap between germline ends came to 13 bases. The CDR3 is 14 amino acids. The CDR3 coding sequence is TGTGCCAGCAGTTTATACAGGACCCTTGGTGAGCAGTTCTTC. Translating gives CASSLYRTLGEQFF.

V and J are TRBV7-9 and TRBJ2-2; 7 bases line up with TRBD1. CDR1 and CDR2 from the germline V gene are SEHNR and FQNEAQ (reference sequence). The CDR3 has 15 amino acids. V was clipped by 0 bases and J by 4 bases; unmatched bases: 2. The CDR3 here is CASSLAGGGTGELFF. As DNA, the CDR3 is TGTGCCAGCAGCTTAGCAGGGGGCGGCACCGGGGAGCTGTTTTTT.

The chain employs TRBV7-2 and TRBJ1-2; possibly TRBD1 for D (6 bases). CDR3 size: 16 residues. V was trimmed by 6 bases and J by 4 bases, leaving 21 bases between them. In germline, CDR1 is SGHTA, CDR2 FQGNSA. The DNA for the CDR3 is TGTGCCAGCAGTAGGGGGTGGGGGGGCGCAGGCTATGGCTACACCTTC. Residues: CASSRGWGGAGYGYTF.

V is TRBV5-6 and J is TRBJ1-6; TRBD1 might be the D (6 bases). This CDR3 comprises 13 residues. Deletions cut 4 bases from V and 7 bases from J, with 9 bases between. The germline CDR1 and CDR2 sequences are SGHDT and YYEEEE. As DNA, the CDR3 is TGTGCCAGCAGCGTCACAGGGAATTCACCCCTCCACTTT. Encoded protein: CASSVTGNSPLHF.

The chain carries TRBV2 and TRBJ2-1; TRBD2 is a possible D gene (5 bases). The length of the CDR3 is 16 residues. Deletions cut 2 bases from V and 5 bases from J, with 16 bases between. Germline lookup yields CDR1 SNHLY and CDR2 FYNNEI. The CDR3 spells CASSESTGMGNNEQFF. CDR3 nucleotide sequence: TGTGCCAGCAGTGAATCGACGGGGATGGGGAACAATGAGCAGTTCTTC.